The 8 T cell receptor beta chains below were found in one sample sequenced in a study of blood T cell repertoires in COVID-19 (dated by TCRdb to 2018 to 2020). The library was made by the immunoSEQ multiplex PCR assay. TCRdb carries this immuneACCESS record with in-frame sequences only. Its versions omit some clonotypes, under half of them owing to an unresolved V gene in the studies checked, with the rest unexplained. Here the sample has about 99,000 clones; 91% occur a single time. Roughly 6% of the sample is in the top ten clones. The sample consisted of peripheral blood. These receptors came from a human donor in a cohort sampled during active COVID-19.

CDR3 residues: CASGRTGNTEAFF. In DNA, the CDR3 is TGTGCCAGTGGGCGGACAGGGAACACTGAAGCTTTCTTT. The V and J genes are TRBV19 and TRBJ1-1, with 7 bases aligning to TRBD1. With 8 bases clipped from V and 1 base from J, the junction kept 4 bases outside the gene matches. The CDR3 sequence is 13 residues long. Germline loops: CDR1 LNHDA, CDR2 SQIVND (reference sequence). The whole variable domain, filled in from reference TRBV19 and TRBJ1-1, reads DGGITQSPKYLFRKEGQNVTLSCEQNLNHDAMYWYRQDPGQGLRLIYYSQIVNDFQKGDIAEGYSVSREKKESFPLTVTSAQKNPTAFYLCASGRTGNTEAFFGQGTRLTVV.

The CDR3 here is CASSFLFTDTQYF. The CDR3 DNA reads as TGTGCCAGCAGTTTTCTATTCACAGATACGCAGTATTTT. The gene calls are TRBV28 and TRBJ2-3; D call uncertain. Germline CDR1 is MDHEN and CDR2 is SYDVKM. The CDR3 is 13 amino acids. V lost 3 bases, J lost 2 bases, and 6 bases lay in between. Complete variable domain (other parts from reference TRBV28 and TRBJ2-3): DVKVTQSSRYLVKRTGEKVFLECVQDMDHENMFWYRQDPGLGLRLIYFSYDVKMKEKGDIPEGYSVSREKKERFSLILESASTNQTSMYLCASSFLFTDTQYFGPGTRLTVL.

V gene TRBV20-1 combines with J gene TRBJ2-1; D perhaps matches TRBD2 (6 bases). Germline values: CDR1 DFQATT, CDR2 SNEGSKA (reference sequence). Trimming removed 7 bases at V and 15 bases at J, with 19 bases between. The CDR3 extends over 11 amino acids. CDR3 nucleotide sequence: TGCAGTGTTTCTAACGGGGGTTGGGGGTTCTTC. Translated: CSVSNGGWGFF.

Points on this clone: This sample includes further DNA sequences coding for the same CDR3. This sequence joins TRBV19 and TRBJ1-3; D perhaps matches TRBD1 (6 bases). V lost 4 bases and J 0 bases, leaving 10 bases between the germline ends. CDR1 is LNHDA and CDR2 is SQIVND in the germline V gene (reference sequence). The length of the CDR3 is 15 residues. The CDR3 DNA reads TGTGCCAGTAGTACTGGGACAAACTCTGGAAACACCATATATTTT. Encoded protein: CASSTGTNSGNTIYF.

The chain uses TRBV5-6 and TRBJ2-7, with 7 bases matching TRBD2. With V trimmed by 2 bases and J by 2 bases, 7 bases remained unmatched. Germline V gene lookup returns CDR1 SGHDT and CDR2 YYEEEE. The CDR3 contains 15 residues. The CDR3 region is CASSFETGGAYEQYF. The CDR3 nucleotides read TGTGCCAGCAGCTTCGAAACGGGGGGTGCCTACGAGCAGTACTTC.

DNA for the CDR3: TGTGCCAGCAGCCAATATGGGACAGGGGGGATTGCTCAGCCCCAGCATTTT. Amino acid sequence: CASSQYGTGGIAQPQHF. This chain uses TRBV7-2 with TRBJ1-5, with 11 nucleotides matching TRBD1. CDR3 length: 17 amino acids. Germline-derived CDR1 and CDR2 are SGHTA and FQGNSA. V dropped 5 bases and J dropped 6; count of bases not matched to a gene: 12.

DNA of the CDR3: TGTGCCAGCAGCTTGGAGGTTCAGGTTGGAAACACCATATATTTT. This gives the protein CASSLEVQVGNTIYF. The chain has TRBV7-9 and TRBJ1-3, with D uncertain. This CDR3 is built from 15 residues. Germline-derived CDR1 and CDR2 are SEHNR and FQNEAQ (reference sequence). Trimming pared 3 bases from V and 3 bases from J, leaving 12 bases between.

V gene TRBV5-1 combines with J gene TRBJ2-2, with D perhaps matching TRBD2 (6 bases). This CDR3 comprises 17 residues. Germline loops: CDR1 SGHRS, CDR2 YFSETQ. V was shortened by 0 bases and J by 0 bases, with 12 bases between the two germline ends. The CDR3 DNA sequence: TGCGCCAGCAGCTTGGACGTAACGGGGGCGAACACCGGGGAGCTGTTTTTT. Its protein is CASSLDVTGANTGELFF.